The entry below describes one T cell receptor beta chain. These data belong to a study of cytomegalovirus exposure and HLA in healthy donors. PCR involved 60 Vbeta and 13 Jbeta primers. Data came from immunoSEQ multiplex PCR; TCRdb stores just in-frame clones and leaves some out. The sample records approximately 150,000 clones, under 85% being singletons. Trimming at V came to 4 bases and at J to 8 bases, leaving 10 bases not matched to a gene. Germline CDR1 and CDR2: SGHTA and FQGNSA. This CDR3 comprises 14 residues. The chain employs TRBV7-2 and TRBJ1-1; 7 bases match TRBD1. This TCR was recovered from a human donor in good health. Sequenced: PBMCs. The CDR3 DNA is TGTGCCAGCAGCTCCGGACAGGACGTCCGGGAAGCTTTCTTT. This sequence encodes CASSSGQDVREAFF.